The T cell receptor beta chain described here comes from a study of blood T cell repertoires in COVID-19. Whole-study context: Some COVID-19 samples were acute and others convalescent; all came from the United States, Italy and Spain. Sources were T cells, B-cell-depleted T cells, or PBMCs; the material itself was cDNA or gDNA.

This clone was found once. Original handling: Reference gene primers were amplified, and this amplification served to estimate nucleated cell counts. Only in-frame clones appear in the TCRdb table, and some are missing; sequencing was by immunoSEQ multiplex PCR. Clone size and the V and J calls come from that table; the DNA yielded D and trimming. This sample has roughly 100,000 clones, with roughly 90% found just once. The trim removed 7 bases at V and 7 bases at J, leaving 15 bases unmatched. Germline V gives CDR1 MNHEY, CDR2 SVGAGI. This CDR3 has 15 residues. The TCR originated in a woman of 80 years or more in a cohort sampled during active COVID-19. This chain connects TRBV6-5 to TRBJ2-7, with 8 bases lining up with TRBD1. Sequencing was performed on peripheral blood. The CDR3 DNA sequence: TGTGCCAGCACCCCTGTGACAGGGGTGACGGGTGAGCAGTACTTC. It translates to CASTPVTGVTGEQYF.